A single sample is the source of the 23 T cell receptor beta chains below, sequenced in a study of shared clonotypes between healthy human individuals. CD45RO-negative, CCR7-selected cells formed the naive CD8 fraction, which excluded terminally differentiated effector memory CD45RA+ cells. The repertoire was sequenced with immunoSEQ multiplex PCR; TCRdb's copy has only in-frame clones and lacks some. This sample yields 650,000 to 800,000 clones, of which about 90% are seen a single time; 24% belongs to the top ten. The sequencing sample was made of naive CD8+ T cells sorted from blood. These receptor sequences come from a man aged 25 to 40 in good health.

This chain joins TRBV19 and TRBJ1-2; 12 bases line up with TRBD1. CDR1 and CDR2 (germline): LNHDA, SQIVND (reference sequence). The CDR3 has 15 residues. With V trimmed by 10 bases and J by 2 bases, 8 bases remained unmatched. The CDR3 DNA follows: TGTGCCACCTGGGACAGGGGGCTTCCAAACTATGGCTACACCTTC. This encodes CATWDRGLPNYGYTF.

This clone turned up a few times. CDR3 sequence (DNA): TGTGCCAGCAGCTCTACAGGGGGCGTAGGAGGCTACACCTTC. Protein: CASSSTGGVGGYTF. This chain links TRBV7-2 with TRBJ1-2; the match to TRBD1 covers 9 bases. V was pared by 4 bases and J by 8 bases, with 8 bases of the junction left unmatched. CDR1 is SGHTA and CDR2 is FQGNSA in the germline V gene. The CDR3 runs to 14 residues.

The rearrangement joins TRBV4-3 to TRBJ2-3, with D perhaps assigned TRBD1 or TRBD2 (5 bases each). Germline V gene sequence: CDR1 LGHNA, CDR2 YSLEER. Trimming cost V 2 bases and J 0 bases, with 15 bases left between them. This CDR3 contains 17 residues. CDR3 residues: CASSQSRGTTSTDTQYF. CDR3 DNA: TGCGCCAGCAGCCAATCTCGTGGGACGACAAGCACAGATACGCAGTATTTT.

V and J are TRBV30 and TRBJ2-7; D unresolved. Deletions cut 8 bases from V and 0 bases from J, with 11 bases between. The CDR3 covers 12 residues. Germline CDR1 reads GTSNPN; CDR2 reads SVGIG (reference sequence). The CDR3 protein is CAATGPSYEQYF. In DNA, the CDR3 is TGTGCCGCCACCGGGCCCTCCTACGAGCAGTACTTC.

This chain connects TRBV10-3 to TRBJ2-7; 7 bases agree with TRBD2. CDR3 length: 15 amino acids. J gave up 2 bases and V 10 bases, and 14 bases lay outside the gene matches. CDR1 and CDR2 (germline): ENHRY, SYGVKD. Written as DNA, the CDR3 is TGTGCCACCCTCCCGACCAGCGGGGACCCCTACGAGCAGTACTTC. This gives the protein CATLPTSGDPYEQYF.

The gene calls are TRBV6-5 and TRBJ2-1, with 9 bases that match TRBD1. Losses at the gene ends were 5 bases for V and 13 bases for J; bases not matched to a gene: 15. Germline assignment: CDR1 MNHEY and CDR2 SVGAGI. The length of the CDR3 is 15 residues. The CDR3 nucleotides are TGTGCCAGCAGTCCCGGGACAGGGACCTTAAACGGACAGTTCTTC. This encodes CASSPGTGTLNGQFF.

This chain links TRBV29-1 with TRBJ2-1; 10 positions agree with TRBD2. The germline gives CDR1 SQVTM, CDR2 ANQGSEA. The CDR3 has 13 residues. V lost 8 bases, J lost 4 bases, and 5 bases stayed unmatched. The DNA for the CDR3 is TGCAGCATACTAGCGGGAACTTACAATGAGCAGTTCTTC. It yields the protein CSILAGTYNEQFF.

Points on this clone: Relative to the germline gene, one junction end is altered; a read error may explain this. The gene calls are TRBV7-7 and TRBJ2-1; perhaps TRBD2 as D (7 bases). Germline CDR1 and CDR2: SSHAT and FNYEAQ (reference sequence). The CDR3 is 16 amino acids. The CDR3: CASSLGPRGGSNEQFF. The CDR3 nucleotides are TGTGCTAGCAGCTTAGGTCCTAGGGGGGGGAGCAATGAGCAGTTCTTC.

This clone was seen only a few times. V gene TRBV7-9 combines with J gene TRBJ2-1; 10 bases are a match to TRBD2. CDR1 is SEHNR and CDR2 is FQNEAQ in the germline V gene (reference sequence). The trim removed 4 bases at V and 4 bases at J, leaving 7 bases unmatched. The CDR3 contains 16 residues. In DNA form, the CDR3 reads TGTGCCAGCAGCTCCCGGACTAGCGGAGCTTACAATGAGCAGTTCTTC. Its protein is CASSSRTSGAYNEQFF.

The gene calls are TRBV23-1 and TRBJ1-4; no clear D. TRBV23-1 is reported as an ORF; its role is uncertain. Trimming shortened V by 5 bases and J by 0 bases, and 16 bases separated the two germline ends. The CDR3 totals 17 residues. The CDR3, as DNA: TGCGCCAGCAGTAGAGGACGGTGGTTTGCAACTAATGAAAAACTGTTTTTT. This translates into CASSRGRWFATNEKLFF.

J is TRBJ2-3 and V is TRBV27, with 8 bases that match TRBD2. The CDR3 spans 18 residues. Germline V gives CDR1 MNHEY, CDR2 SMNVEV (reference sequence). The V segment lost 1 base and the J segment 3 bases; nucleotides outside the gene matches: 12. CDR3 DNA: TGTGCCAGCAGTTTATACCCCCCTATAACGGGAGGGACAGATACGCAGTATTTT. Translating it yields CASSLYPPITGGTDTQYF.

The chain is built from TRBV11-2 and TRBJ2-5; TRBD1 matches at 9 bases. V lost 1 base, J lost 2 bases, and 2 bases stayed unmatched. The CDR3 is 15 residues long. The germline V gene encodes CDR1 SGHAT and CDR2 FQNNGV. For the CDR3, the DNA is TGTGCCAGCAGCTTAGGGGACAGGGAACAAGAGACCCAGTACTTC. It encodes CASSLGDREQETQYF.

The chain is built from TRBV11-2 and TRBJ2-1; no clear D. Germline CDR1 SGHAT, CDR2 FQNNGV. V was clipped by 6 bases and J by 8 bases, with 26 bases between them. The CDR3 consists of 17 residues. The CDR3 sequence: CASSHPRRGPLDDEQFF. CDR3 bases: TGTGCCAGCAGTCACCCTAGGCGCGGCCCCCTGGACGATGAGCAGTTCTTC.

The genes are TRBV2 and TRBJ1-5, with 8 positions matching TRBD1. The CDR3 runs 15 residues. CDR1 and CDR2 from the germline V gene are SNHLY and FYNNEI. V trimming: 6 bases; J trimming: 6 bases; junction bases outside the gene matches: 10. In DNA form, the CDR3 reads TGTGCCAGCAGAGAGAAGACAGGGGATGGTCAGCCCCAGCATTTT. Encoded protein: CASREKTGDGQPQHF.

The chain uses TRBV5-1 and TRBJ1-5; the match to TRBD1 covers 10 bases. Germline trimming cut 4 bases from V and 0 bases from J; bases unmatched to any gene: 7. Germline CDR1 and CDR2: SGHRS and YFSETQ. This CDR3 contains 17 residues. CDR3: CASSPGTGAYSNQPQHF. The CDR3 DNA reads TGCGCCAGCAGCCCGGGGACAGGGGCGTATAGCAATCAGCCCCAGCATTTT.

The chain combines TRBV5-8 with TRBJ2-7; 7 bases map to TRBD1. CDR1 is SGHTS and CDR2 is YDEGEE in the germline V gene. The CDR3 sequence is 15 residues long. After removal of 6 bases from V and 3 bases from J, the junction contained 12 bases not matched to a gene. The CDR3 loop is CASILPPGQYYEQYF. The CDR3 bases are TGTGCCAGCATCCTCCCTCCGGGACAGTACTACGAGCAGTACTTC.

The rearrangement uses TRBV9 and TRBJ1-4; the match to TRBD1 covers 9 bases. The V segment lost 2 bases and the J segment 5 bases; nucleotides outside the gene matches: 4. CDR1 is SGDLS and CDR2 is YYNGEE in the germline V gene. The CDR3 extends over 15 amino acids. The CDR3 coding sequence is TGTGCCAGCAGCGTGGGGACAGGGAAAAATGAAAAACTGTTTTTT. This codes for CASSVGTGKNEKLFF.

V and J are TRBV30 and TRBJ2-7; D is uncertain. The germline V and J ends were trimmed by 0 bases and 6 bases, with 15 bases remaining between them. In germline, CDR1 is GTSNPN, CDR2 SVGIG (reference sequence). This CDR3 spans 14 amino acids. The CDR3 DNA sequence: TGTGCCTGGAGTGTTTGCAATCCCCAAGGCGAGCAGTACTTC. Amino acid sequence: CAWSVCNPQGEQYF.

As DNA, the CDR3 is TGTGCCAGCAGGCTGACAACCCTAGACTACGAGCAGTACTTC. Its protein is CASRLTTLDYEQYF. J is TRBJ2-7 and V is TRBV6-4; D is unresolved. This CDR3 contains 14 residues. With 6 bases removed from V and 3 bases from J, the gap between germline ends came to 15 bases. CDR1 and CDR2 (germline): MRHNA, SNTAGT.

The chain has TRBV14 and TRBJ2-2; D gene uncertain. The length of the CDR3 is 14 residues. V lost 1 base and J 5 bases, leaving 8 bases between the germline ends. CDR1 and CDR2 (germline): SGHDN, FVKESK. The CDR3 region has the DNA TGTGCCAGCAGCCAAGCTGTAGGTACCGGGGAGCTGTTTTTT. This codes for CASSQAVGTGELFF.

The CDR3 loop reads CSVVPSGNTYNEQFF. Written as DNA, the CDR3 is TGCAGCGTTGTGCCTAGCGGGAATACCTACAATGAGCAGTTCTTC. The chain joins TRBV29-1 to TRBJ2-1, with 9 bases lining up with TRBD2. Trimming took 4 bases from V and 2 from J; bases not matched to a gene: 6. Looked up from germline, CDR1 is SQVTM and CDR2 is ANQGSEA. The CDR3 is 15 residues long.

The chain combines TRBV27 with TRBJ2-1; 12 nucleotides match TRBD2. The V segment lost 5 bases and the J segment 2 bases; nucleotides outside the gene matches: 4. Germline lookup yields CDR1 MNHEY and CDR2 SMNVEV (reference sequence). This CDR3 contains 16 residues. CDR3 in amino acids: CASSVGLAGTYNEQFF. In DNA form, the CDR3 reads TGTGCCAGCAGTGTCGGACTAGCGGGAACCTACAATGAGCAGTTCTTC.

J is TRBJ2-3 and V is TRBV19; D call uncertain. V lost 4 bases, J lost 0 bases, and 11 bases lay in between. This CDR3 region has 15 residues. The germline CDR1 and CDR2 sequences are LNHDA and SQIVND (reference sequence). CDR3 amino acids: CASSTRTASTDTQYF. The CDR3 region has the DNA TGTGCCAGTAGTACCCGGACGGCTAGCACAGATACGCAGTATTTT. The full variable domain, completed using reference TRBV19 and TRBJ2-3, is DGGITQSPKYLFRKEGQNVTLSCEQNLNHDAMYWYRQDPGQGLRLIYYSQIVNDFQKGDIAEGYSVSREKKESFPLTVTSAQKNPTAFYLCASSTRTASTDTQYFGPGTRLTVL.